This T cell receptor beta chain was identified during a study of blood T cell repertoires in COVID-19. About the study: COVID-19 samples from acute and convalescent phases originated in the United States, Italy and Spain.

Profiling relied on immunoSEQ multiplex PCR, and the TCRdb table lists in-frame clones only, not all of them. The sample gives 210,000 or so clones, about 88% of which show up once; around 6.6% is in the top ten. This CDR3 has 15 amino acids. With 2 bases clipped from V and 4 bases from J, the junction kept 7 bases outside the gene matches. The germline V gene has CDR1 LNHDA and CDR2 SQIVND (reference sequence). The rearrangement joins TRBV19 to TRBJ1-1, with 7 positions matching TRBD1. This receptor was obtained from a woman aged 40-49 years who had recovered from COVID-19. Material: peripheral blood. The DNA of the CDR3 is TGTGCCAGTAGTATAACAGCACAGGGGAGCACTGAAGCTTTCTTT. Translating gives CASSITAQGSTEAFF.